This TCR beta chain was captured by sequencing in a study of T cell responses to AZD1222 COVID-19 vaccine. The CDR3 runs to 16 residues. Data came from immunoSEQ multiplex PCR; TCRdb stores just in-frame clones and leaves some out. The table shows approximately 190,000 clones, with roughly 92% occurring only once. Material: peripheral blood, obtained 28 days after the second dose of the MenACWY control vaccine. This clonotype was sampled from an adult who received the MenACWY meningococcal vaccine as a control. The genes are TRBV21-1 and TRBJ2-1. TRBV21-1 is flagged as a pseudogene. DNA for the CDR3: TGTGCCAGCAGTCCCCTCCGGGACGGACCCTACAATGAGCAGTTCTTC. It is translated as CASSPLRDGPYNEQFF.